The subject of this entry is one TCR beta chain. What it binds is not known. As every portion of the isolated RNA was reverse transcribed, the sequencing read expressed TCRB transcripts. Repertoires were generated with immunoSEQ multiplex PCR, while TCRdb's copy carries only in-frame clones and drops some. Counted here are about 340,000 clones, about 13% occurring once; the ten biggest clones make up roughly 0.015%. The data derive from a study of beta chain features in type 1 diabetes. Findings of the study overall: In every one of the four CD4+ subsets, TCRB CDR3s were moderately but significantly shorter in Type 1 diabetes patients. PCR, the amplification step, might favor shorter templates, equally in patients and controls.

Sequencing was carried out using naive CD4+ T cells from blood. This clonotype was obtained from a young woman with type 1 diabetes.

CDR3 amino acids: CASSLVSGPSYEQYF. In DNA form, the CDR3 reads TGTGCCAGCAGCTTAGTTAGCGGACCCTCCTACGAGCAGTACTTC. This chain connects TRBV7-9 to TRBJ2-7, with D maybe TRBD2 (6 bases). The CDR3 has 15 amino acids. The ends were cut back, 1 base at V and 0 bases at J, with 10 bases in the middle. Per germline, CDR1 SEHNR and CDR2 FQNEAQ (reference sequence).